The 17 T cell receptor beta chains reported below all come from one sample, sequenced in a study of early T cells in non-severe SARS-CoV-2 infection. TCRdb re-called the 5' RACE reads through MiXCR, storing one row per CDR3 protein. The data show fewer than 85,000 distinct CDR3 sequences, approximately 12% seen once. The material sequenced was whole blood. These receptors were collected from an adult who was a healthcare worker with PCR-confirmed SARS-CoV-2 infection or an uninfected control (not recorded which).

Ten or more counts support this clonotype. The DNA for the CDR3 is TGTGCCTGGAGTCGGAACACCGGGGAGCTGTTTTTT. Translation: CAWSRNTGELFF. V usage is TRBV30 and J usage is TRBJ2-2; no firm D call. The CDR3 sequence is 12 residues long. The V and J ends lost 2 bases and 1 base respectively, with 2 bases between them. Per germline, CDR1 GTSNPN and CDR2 SVGIG (reference sequence). Full variable domain (missing parts from reference TRBV30 and TRBJ2-2): SQTIHQWPATLVQPVGSPLSLECTVEGTSNPNLYWYRQAAGRGLQLLFYSVGIGQISSEVPQNLSASRPQDRQFILSSKKLLLSDSGFYLCAWSRNTGELFFGEGSRLTVL.

This clonotype was seen many times. The chain carries TRBV13 and TRBJ2-7; possibly TRBD1 or TRBD2 for D (5 bases each). V lost 10 bases and J lost 6, with 13 bases in between. CDR3 size: 11 residues. Germline V gene lookup returns CDR1 PRHDT and CDR2 FYEKMQ (reference sequence). The CDR3 spells CATGDGSEQYF. In DNA form, the CDR3 reads TGTGCCACTGGGGACGGTTCCGAGCAGTACTTC.

This clonotype was counted at least ten times. The V call is TRBV7-6, the J call TRBJ2-7; D is undetermined. Germline V gives CDR1 SGHVS, CDR2 FNYEAQ. The V and J ends lost 5 bases and 0 bases respectively, with 8 bases between them. This CDR3 is built from 13 residues. For the CDR3, the DNA is TGTGCCAGCAGCGTCCAGGACTCCTACGAGCAGTACTTC. Translating gives CASSVQDSYEQYF.

In the case of this clonotype: A much more abundant neighbour one base away suggests this may be a read error. The conserved phenylalanine or tryptophan is not found at the CDR3 terminus, so this likely reflects a read error. The gene calls are TRBV27 and TRBJ1-2; maybe TRBD1 (6 bases). V lost 4 bases, J lost 3 bases, and 21 bases lay in between. The CDR3 has 17 residues. CDR1 is MNHEY and CDR2 is SMNVEV in the germline V gene (reference sequence). The CDR3 DNA sequence: TGTGCCAGCAGTTCCCGGTCACCCTCTGGGGGCGACTATGGCTACACCTCC. It translates to CASSSRSPSGGDYGYTS.

V gene TRBV9 combines with J gene TRBJ2-5; D is uncertain. CDR1 SGDLS and CDR2 YYNGEE come from the germline V gene. Trimming took off 3 bases at V and 2 bases at J, with 5 bases between the two ends. There are 12 residues in the CDR3. The CDR3 protein is CASSAEQETQYF. For the CDR3, the DNA is TGTGCCAGCAGCGCGGAGCAAGAGACCCAGTACTTC.

The genes are TRBV27 and TRBJ1-1; 8 nucleotides match TRBD1. Germline-derived CDR1 and CDR2 are MNHEY and SMNVEV (reference sequence). This CDR3 comprises 13 residues. J gave up 7 bases and V 4 bases, and 5 bases lay outside the gene matches. CDR3 sequence reads: CASSSLDRGEAFF. CDR3 nucleotide sequence: TGTGCCAGCAGTTCTCTCGACAGGGGTGAAGCTTTCTTT.

This clonotype was counted ten times or more. The chain links TRBV6-1 to TRBJ2-7; 9 nucleotides agree with TRBD2. This CDR3 is 15 amino acids long. Trimming cost V 0 bases and J 4 bases; bases outside gene matches: 4. Germline loops: CDR1 MNHNS, CDR2 SASEGT. CDR3 nucleotides: TGTGCCAGCAGTGAAGCCTGGCGGGAGGGGTACGAGCAGTACTTC. It translates to CASSEAWREGYEQYF.

This clonotype was counted ten times or more. The chain has TRBV20-1 and TRBJ2-1; TRBD2 matches 8 bases. This CDR3 spans 15 amino acids. Losses at the gene ends were 4 bases for V and 7 bases for J; bases not matched to a gene: 12. Germline V gene sequence: CDR1 DFQATT, CDR2 SNEGSKA (reference sequence). The CDR3 protein is CSAKRGSGRGNEQFF. CDR3 nucleotide sequence: TGCAGTGCTAAACGGGGGAGCGGGAGAGGGAATGAGCAGTTCTTC.

This clonotype was counted at least ten times. J is TRBJ2-5 and V is TRBV7-6; 11 bases map to TRBD2. The length of the CDR3 is 18 residues. V lost 5 bases, J lost 2 bases, and 13 bases stayed unmatched. The V gene's germline CDR1 is SGHVS and CDR2 FNYEAQ. CDR3 loop: CASSTRTSGPAGQETQYF. The CDR3 DNA reads TGTGCCAGCAGCACCCGGACTAGCGGGCCTGCTGGTCAAGAGACCCAGTACTTC.

Only a few counts were recorded for this clonotype. The chain is built from TRBV30 and TRBJ2-7, with D perhaps being TRBD1 or TRBD2 (5 bases each). The CDR3 sequence is 14 residues long. Trimming removed 2 bases from V and 0 bases from J, with 11 bases in between. Germline values: CDR1 GTSNPN, CDR2 SVGIG (reference sequence). This chain's CDR3 is CAWSRTGLSYEQYF. Written as DNA, the CDR3 is TGTGCCTGGAGTAGGACGGGGCTCTCCTACGAGCAGTACTTC.

This clonotype has a handful of counts. The chain is built from TRBV15 and TRBJ2-1; D might be TRBD1 (5 bases). This CDR3 region has 14 residues. The germline gives CDR1 LNHNV, CDR2 YYDKDF (reference sequence). V gave up 5 bases and J gave up 4 bases, with 12 bases separating them. The CDR3 region is CATSVDDRYNEQFF. CDR3 bases: TGTGCCACCAGCGTTGACGACAGATACAATGAGCAGTTCTTC.

The rearrangement joins TRBV24-1 to TRBJ2-7; 11 nucleotides match TRBD2. Losses at the gene ends were 9 bases for V and 7 bases for J; bases not matched to a gene: 4. The CDR3 covers 12 residues. Germline V gene sequence: CDR1 KGHDR, CDR2 SFDVKD. The CDR3 DNA follows: TGTGCCACCGGGACTAGCGGAGCGGAGCAGTACTTC. Protein sequence: CATGTSGAEQYF.

This sequence joins TRBV27 and TRBJ1-5, with D hard to call. V dropped 3 bases and J dropped 0 bases, with 9 bases sitting between them. This CDR3 is built from 15 residues. Germline CDR1 and CDR2: MNHEY and SMNVEV (reference sequence). CDR3 nucleotide sequence: TGTGCCAGCAGTTTGAGTATAGGTAGCAATCAGCCCCAGCATTTT. Residues: CASSLSIGSNQPQHF.

This clonotype was seen ten or more times. This chain uses TRBV27 with TRBJ1-1; 7 bases are a match to TRBD1. This CDR3 region has 15 residues. Germline CDR1 MNHEY, CDR2 SMNVEV (reference sequence). Trimming at V came to 6 bases and at J to 0 bases, leaving 7 bases not matched to a gene. The CDR3 spells CASRSTGAMNTEAFF. CDR3 sequence (DNA): TGTGCCAGCAGATCCACAGGGGCCATGAACACTGAAGCTTTCTTT.

The V gene is TRBV28, the J gene TRBJ2-1, with 9 bases identical to TRBD1. Germline-derived CDR1 and CDR2 are MDHEN and SYDVKM. The CDR3 is 15 residues long. Trimming at V came to 6 bases and at J to 5 bases, leaving 8 bases not matched to a gene. CDR3 sequence: CASSLTGTGHNEQFF. The CDR3 DNA reads TGTGCCAGCAGCCTGACCGGGACAGGGCACAATGAGCAGTTCTTC.

The chain recombines TRBV6-5 with TRBJ2-7; 10 bases are a match to TRBD2. V was clipped by 6 bases and J by 3 bases; unmatched bases: 8. The germline gives CDR1 MNHEY, CDR2 SVGAGI. The CDR3 consists of 15 residues. CDR3 nucleotides: TGTGCCAGCAGATTTCTAGCGGGAGTATACTACGAGCAGTACTTC. Translating gives CASRFLAGVYYEQYF.

The table lists this clonotype with many counts. The rearrangement uses TRBV13 and TRBJ1-3; TRBD1 matches at 9 bases. V shed 4 bases, J shed 3 bases, and the junction held 4 bases outside the gene matches. The CDR3 length is 15 residues. CDR1 is PRHDT, CDR2 FYEKMQ, per germline (reference sequence). The CDR3 nucleotides read TGTGCCAGCAGCTGGACGGACAGGGGTGGAAACACCATATATTTT. Protein product: CASSWTDRGGNTIYF.